The next 12 T cell receptor beta chains were all read from a single sample in a study of patients and donors after allogeneic stem cell transplantation. Via MiXCR, TCRdb re-called the RT-PCR reads, giving one row per CDR3 protein. The sample shows about 74,000 distinct CDR3 sequences, about 26% of them seen only once. Specimen: blood, either unsorted or a sorted T cell fraction (not recorded which). All receptors derive from a human donor who was either an allogeneic HSCT recipient or a stem cell or donor lymphocyte infusion donor (not recorded which). It is not recorded whose cells these are; they may come from a transplant donor.

The chain employs TRBV7-2 and TRBJ1-1; tentative D call: TRBD1 (6 bases). CDR3 length: 15 residues. CDR1 and CDR2 from the germline V gene are SGHTA and FQGNSA. V lost 1 base and J 0 bases, leaving 9 bases between the germline ends. CDR3 sequence (DNA): TGTGCCAGCAGCTTAGTCACAGGGCTGAACACTGAAGCTTTCTTT. As protein: CASSLVTGLNTEAFF.

The chain couples TRBV12-5 to TRBJ2-1, with 11 positions matching TRBD2. This CDR3 is 21 amino acids long. V lost 3 bases to trimming and J lost 0 bases; unmatched junction nucleotides: 16. Germline V gene data show CDR1 as LGHNT and CDR2 as FRNRAP. Written as DNA, the CDR3 is TGTGCTAGTGGTTTACCCGAAACTAGCGGGAGACTATTAAGCTCCTACAATGAGCAGTTCTTC. Its protein product is CASGLPETSGRLLSSYNEQFF. The variable domain in full, with the rest retrieved from reference TRBV12-5 and TRBJ2-1, is DARVTQTPRHKVTEMGQEVTMRCQPILGHNTVFWYRQTMMQGLELLAYFRNRAPLDDSGMPKDRFSAEMPDATLATLKIQPSEPRDSAVYFCASGLPETSGRLLSSYNEQFFGPGTRLTVL.

The V call is TRBV6-6, the J call TRBJ2-5; tentatively, D is TRBD2 (6 bases). Germline V gives CDR1 MNHNY, CDR2 SVGAGI (reference sequence). Between the trimmed V and J ends, which lost 6 bases and 5 bases, there was a span of 13 bases. The CDR3 is 13 residues long. The CDR3 DNA follows: TGTGCCAGCAGACTAGCTCGAGGGGAGACCCAGTACTTC. Its protein is CASRLARGETQYF.

J is TRBJ1-2 and V is TRBV11-2; D might be TRBD1 (6 bases). Trimming took off 8 bases at V and 8 bases at J, with 12 bases between the two ends. The V gene's germline CDR1 is SGHAT and CDR2 FQNNGV. This CDR3 spans 11 amino acids. The CDR3 DNA reads TGTGCCAGCCAGGGTACAGGGGGCTACACCTTC. Translating gives CASQGTGGYTF.

This clonotype was counted a single time. The rearrangement links TRBV5-6 to TRBJ2-2; D is unresolved. This CDR3 has 13 amino acids. Germline assignment: CDR1 SGHDT and CDR2 YYEEEE. V lost 4 bases, J lost 4 bases, and 8 bases lay in between. The DNA for the CDR3 is TGTGCCAGCAGCATCCGGACCACCGGGGAGCTGTTTTTT. It translates to CASSIRTTGELFF.

This clonotype has a handful of counts. The CDR3 DNA reads TGTGCCAGCAGTTTGTTACAGGGTGGGGATACGCAGTATTTT. Protein sequence: CASSLLQGGDTQYF. This chain uses TRBV12-3 or TRBV12-4 with TRBJ2-3; TRBD1 is a possible D gene (6 bases). V gave up 3 bases and J gave up 6 bases, with 13 bases separating them. The CDR3 spans 14 residues.

The rearrangement uses TRBV5-6 and TRBJ2-1, with D possibly matching TRBD1 (7 bases). V was cut by 0 bases and J by 2 bases, with 15 bases left in between. The CDR3 sequence is 17 residues long. Germline assignment: CDR1 SGHDT and CDR2 YYEEEE. Here the CDR3 DNA reads TGTGCCAGCAGCTTGGGGAGGGGGCGCGCGCCCTACAATGAGCAGTTCTTC. Encoded protein: CASSLGRGRAPYNEQFF.

The gene calls are TRBV20-1 and TRBJ2-1; D might be TRBD2 (6 bases). Germline V gene sequence: CDR1 DFQATT, CDR2 SNEGSKA (reference sequence). The germline V and J ends were trimmed by 0 bases and 3 bases, with 12 bases remaining between them. The CDR3 spans 15 residues. CDR3 in amino acids: CSARDQDYHYNEQFF. The CDR3, as DNA: TGCAGTGCTAGAGATCAGGACTACCACTACAATGAGCAGTTCTTC.

This clonotype occurred once. The chain has TRBV21-1 and TRBJ1-6. TRBV21-1 is termed a pseudogene. This CDR3 comprises 17 residues. The CDR3 loop reads CASSKGRRLTRNSPLHF. CDR3 in DNA: TGTGCCAGCAGCAAAGGTAGAAGACTAACTCGTAATTCACCCCTCCACTTT.

This clonotype has a handful of counts. The chain combines TRBV28 with TRBJ2-7, with D unclear. CDR1 and CDR2 (germline): MDHEN, SYDVKM. The CDR3 has 14 residues. Trimming left V 3 bases short and J 1 base short, with 10 bases between. The CDR3 here is CASSFVQASYEQYF. CDR3 nucleotide sequence: TGTGCCAGCAGTTTTGTCCAGGCGTCCTACGAGCAGTACTTC.

This chain links TRBV20-1 with TRBJ1-4; D remains ambiguous. The V end lost 3 bases, the J end lost 4 bases, and 12 bases lay between the germline ends. This CDR3 is 14 amino acids long. Germline V gene sequence: CDR1 DFQATT, CDR2 SNEGSKA (reference sequence). CDR3 amino acids: CSASEQSFNEKLFF. For the CDR3, the DNA is TGCAGTGCTAGCGAGCAGAGCTTTAATGAAAAACTGTTTTTT.

This chain connects TRBV27 to TRBJ1-6; unclear D gene. CDR3 length: 14 residues. The germline gives CDR1 MNHEY, CDR2 SMNVEV (reference sequence). Trimming took off 1 base at V and 10 bases at J, with 11 bases between the two ends. CDR3 nucleotides: TGTGCCAGCAGTTTATATATTCAGACCTCACCCCTCCACTTT. It codes for CASSLYIQTSPLHF.